This T cell receptor beta chain derives from a study of T cell responses to AZD1222 COVID-19 vaccine. There are 20 residues in the CDR3. Repertoires were generated with immunoSEQ multiplex PCR, while TCRdb's copy carries only in-frame clones and drops some. The data contain roughly 70,000 clones, 85% of them singletons. A word on this clone: Its antigen remains unknown.

Study-level results: Repertoire sampling happened only post peak T cell response. Reports indicate that nearly half of spike-specific TCRs are directed at unmutated variant regions. Females outnumbered males among donors, who were mostly white British; clonal diversity was possibly underestimated.

J is TRBJ2-7 and V is TRBV21-1; the DNA was not compared with TRBD2, the D call given in the table. TRBV21-1 is assigned pseudogene status. Sequencing was performed on peripheral blood, taken on day 0 of AZD1222 vaccination. This clonotype originated in an adult in good health. The CDR3, as DNA: TGTGCCAGCAGGGGGGGGACATCCGTTCTCTTCCACCCGAGCTCCTACGAGCAGTACTTC. Translating it yields CASRGGTSVLFHPSSYEQYF.